The 15 T cell receptor beta chains below come from one sample, sequenced in a study of blood T cells in healthy people across ages (dated by TCRdb to between 2015 and 2016). The library was prepared using 5' RACE. Sequencing relied on an Illumina HiSeq 2500. A second about 7 to 12 cycle PCR used a sample-barcoded 5' primer and a J-beta primer mix. TCRdb cleaned the public reads at Q25 with fastp, built clones with MiXCR and kept in-frame beta chains. One record per CDR3 amino acid sequence lists the most common genes and DNA. The sample table contains approximately 800,000 distinct CDR3 sequences; only one count was recorded for 55% to 75% of them. Around 22% of the sample rests with the top ten. The specimen sequenced was blood. These receptors were taken from a man younger than 40 in good health.

This rearrangement joins TRBV11-2 to TRBJ2-5, with TRBD1 as a possible D gene (6 bases). Germline loops: CDR1 SGHAT, CDR2 FQNNGV. With 2 bases removed from V and 11 bases from J, the gap between germline ends came to 30 bases. CDR3 length: 18 amino acids. The DNA of the CDR3 is TGTGCCAGCAGCTTATCCGCCCAGGGGCGAGGGGAATTCAATGAGCAGTACTTC. It specifies CASSLSAQGRGEFNEQYF.

The V gene is TRBV7-3, the J gene TRBJ2-3; no clear D. Trimming removed 3 bases at V and 6 bases at J, with 19 bases between. Germline V gives CDR1 SGHTA, CDR2 FQGTGA. The CDR3 has 16 residues. In nucleotides, the CDR3 is TGTGCCAGCAGCTTGATGCGTTCCGGTCCTGGGGATACGCAGTATTTT. This sequence encodes CASSLMRSGPGDTQYF.

The chain carries TRBV6-4 and TRBJ1-6, with 9 bases matching TRBD1. Germline loops: CDR1 MRHNA, CDR2 SNTAGT. Germline trimming cut 3 bases from V and 8 bases from J; bases unmatched to any gene: 2. The CDR3 totals 14 residues. The CDR3 DNA is TGTGCCAGCAGTGAGGGGACAGGGCATTCACCCCTCCACTTT. It yields the protein CASSEGTGHSPLHF.

V is TRBV9 and J is TRBJ2-7; unclear D gene. This CDR3 has 13 amino acids. Trimming removed 2 bases from V and 6 bases from J, with 12 bases in between. The germline gives CDR1 SGDLS, CDR2 YYNGEE. CDR3 amino acids: CASSVTWWGEQYF. The CDR3 coding sequence is TGTGCCAGCAGCGTGACTTGGTGGGGCGAGCAGTACTTC.

Of note for this clonotype: A much larger clone lies a single base off, so this may be a read error. V and J are TRBV12-3 or TRBV12-4 and TRBJ2-3, with TRBD2 as a possible D gene (5 bases). This CDR3 has 14 amino acids. With 5 bases removed from V and 5 bases from J, the gap between germline ends came to 14 bases. The CDR3 sequence: CASSVRVSGDTQYF. Here the CDR3 DNA reads TGTGCCAGCAGTGTCAGAGTGAGCGGAGATACGCAGTATTTT.

V gene TRBV5-1 combines with J gene TRBJ1-6; TRBD1 agrees at 7 bases. The CDR3 is 16 residues long. Germline V gene sequence: CDR1 SGHRS, CDR2 YFSETQ. V lost 4 bases to trimming and J lost 7 bases; unmatched junction nucleotides: 11. The CDR3 DNA reads as TGCGCCAGCAGCCTGTTGGGGTCAGGGGGGAATTCACCCCTCCACTTT. This translates into CASSLLGSGGNSPLHF.

This rearrangement joins TRBV6-2 or TRBV6-3 to TRBJ2-1; D is unresolved. This CDR3 comprises 12 residues. Trimming left V 2 bases short and J 2 bases short, with 1 base between. CDR1 is MNHEY and CDR2 is SVGEGT in the germline V gene. The CDR3 protein is CASSYTYNEQFF. CDR3 in DNA: TGTGCCAGCAGTTACACCTACAATGAGCAGTTCTTC.

The chain employs TRBV7-2 and TRBJ2-7, with TRBD2 as a possible D gene (5 bases). CDR1 and CDR2 from the germline V gene are SGHTA and FQGNSA. V was clipped by 5 bases and J by 2 bases, with 16 bases between them. There are 15 residues in the CDR3. The CDR3 nucleotides are TGTGCCAGCAGCCGCCAGGCGGGCGGCCCCTACGAGCAGTACTTC. Amino acids: CASSRQAGGPYEQYF.

The chain is built from TRBV20-1 and TRBJ2-7; D is undetermined. The V gene's germline CDR1 is DFQATT and CDR2 SNEGSKA (reference sequence). The CDR3 sequence is 13 residues long. V lost 3 bases to trimming and J lost 4 bases, with 13 bases between them. DNA for the CDR3: TGCAGTGCTAGTAGCCCTGCAGCTTACGAGCAGTACTTC. Translating gives CSASSPAAYEQYF.

This clonotype turned up a few times. As DNA, the CDR3 is TGTGCCAGCAGCTCATCACTAGCGGCCACCTACGAGCAGTACTTC. Amino acid sequence: CASSSSLAATYEQYF. This sequence joins TRBV7-2 and TRBJ2-7, with TRBD2 matching over 8 bases. V was clipped by 4 bases and J by 2 bases; unmatched bases: 7. The CDR3 loop spans 15 amino acids. Germline V gene data show CDR1 as SGHTA and CDR2 as FQGNSA. Full variable domain (missing parts from reference TRBV7-2 and TRBJ2-7): GAGVSQSPSNKVTEKGKDVELRCDPISGHTALYWYRQSLGQGLEFLIYFQGNSAPDKSGLPSDRFSAERTGGSVSTLTIQRTQQEDSAVYLCASSSSLAATYEQYFGPGTRLTVT.

J is TRBJ1-2 and V is TRBV5-1; D is unclear. Looked up from germline, CDR1 is SGHRS and CDR2 is YFSETQ. Trimming left V 4 bases short and J 4 bases short, with 8 bases between. This CDR3 is built from 12 residues. The CDR3 loop reads CASSGDLYGYTF. DNA for the CDR3: TGCGCCAGCAGCGGGGATCTCTATGGCTACACCTTC.

The CDR3 sequence is CASSPRRGDSGANVLTF. The DNA of the CDR3 is TGTGCCAGTAGTCCCCGAAGGGGCGATTCTGGGGCCAACGTCCTGACTTTC. The chain is built from TRBV19 and TRBJ2-6, with D perhaps matching TRBD1 (5 bases). V was shortened by 5 bases and J by 1 base, with 15 bases between the two germline ends. Germline CDR1 LNHDA, CDR2 SQIVND (reference sequence). This CDR3 region has 17 residues.

In its sample, this clonotype was seen a few times. The chain joins TRBV6-2 or TRBV6-3 to TRBJ2-7; D is uncertain. The CDR3 sequence is 12 residues long. The germline V gene encodes CDR1 MNHEY and CDR2 SVGEGT. V was shortened by 3 bases and J by 7 bases, with 10 bases between the two germline ends. CDR3 DNA sequence: TGTGCCAGCAGTTATGATCTTGGAGAGCAGTACTTC. This codes for CASSYDLGEQYF.

The chain has TRBV28 and TRBJ2-1, with D tentatively TRBD1 or TRBD2 (5 bases each). CDR1 MDHEN and CDR2 SYDVKM come from the germline V gene. The CDR3 spans 12 residues. With 3 bases removed from V and 12 bases from J, the gap between germline ends came to 12 bases. This chain's CDR3 is CASSFRYGGQFF. The CDR3 nucleotides read TGTGCCAGCAGTTTTCGGTATGGGGGGCAGTTCTTC.

The chain recombines TRBV7-7 with TRBJ2-5, with D possibly matching TRBD1 (5 bases). The ends were cut back, 4 bases at V and 4 bases at J, with 10 bases in the middle. This CDR3 is 13 amino acids long. The V gene's germline CDR1 is SSHAT and CDR2 FNYEAQ (reference sequence). DNA of the CDR3: TGTGCCAGCAGCTCTGACAGATCAGAGACCCAGTACTTC. Translating it yields CASSSDRSETQYF.